The source of this TCR beta chain is a study of fetal regulatory T cell absence and autoimmunity. Study-level findings and limits: Compared with cord blood, pancreas showed oligoclonal TCR enrichment, some clones over 90-fold.

Turning to this clone: Antigen unknown.

The CDR3 extends over 15 amino acids. The J segment lost 4 bases and the V segment lost 3 bases, leaving 5 bases of the junction unmatched. CDR1 and CDR2 from the germline V gene are KGHSH and LQKENI. The data were produced by immunoSEQ multiplex PCR, yet TCRdb's version contains in-frame clones alone and is incomplete. The sample has around 100,000 clones; less than 80% are singletons. The V call is TRBV18, the J call TRBJ2-1; TRBD2 aligns across 8 bases. This TCR was recovered from a male donor with IPEX syndrome. Sample: pancreas tissue. Written as DNA, the CDR3 is TGTGCCAGCTCACCGGAACTAGCGGTTTACAATGAGCAGTTCTTC. Translating it yields CASSPELAVYNEQFF. The whole variable domain, filled in from reference TRBV18 and TRBJ2-1, reads NAGVMQNPRHLVRRRGQEARLRCSPMKGHSHVYWYRQLPEEGLKFMVYLQKENIIDESGMPKERFSAEFPKEGPSILRIQQVVRGDSAAYFCASSPELAVYNEQFFGPGTRLTVL.